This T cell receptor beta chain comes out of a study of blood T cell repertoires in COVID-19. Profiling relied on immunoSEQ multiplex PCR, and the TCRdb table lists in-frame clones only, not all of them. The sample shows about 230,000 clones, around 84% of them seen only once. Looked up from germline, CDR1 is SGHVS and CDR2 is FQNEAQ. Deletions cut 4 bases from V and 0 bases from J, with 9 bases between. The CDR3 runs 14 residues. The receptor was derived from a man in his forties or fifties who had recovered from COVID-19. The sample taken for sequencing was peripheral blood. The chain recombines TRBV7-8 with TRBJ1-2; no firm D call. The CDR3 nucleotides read TGTGCCAGCAGCTACTCCCCTACTAACTATGGCTACACCTTC. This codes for CASSYSPTNYGYTF.